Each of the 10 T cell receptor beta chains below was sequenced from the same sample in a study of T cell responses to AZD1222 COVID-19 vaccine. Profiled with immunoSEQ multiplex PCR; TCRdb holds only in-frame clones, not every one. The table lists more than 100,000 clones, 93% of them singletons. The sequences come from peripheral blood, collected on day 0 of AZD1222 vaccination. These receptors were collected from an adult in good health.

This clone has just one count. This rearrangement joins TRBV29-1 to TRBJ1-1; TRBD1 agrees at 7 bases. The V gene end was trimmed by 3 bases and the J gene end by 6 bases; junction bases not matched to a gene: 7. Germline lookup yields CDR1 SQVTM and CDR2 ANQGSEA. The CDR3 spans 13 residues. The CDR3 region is CSVDPRQGAEAFF. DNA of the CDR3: TGCAGCGTTGATCCCCGGCAGGGGGCTGAAGCTTTCTTT.

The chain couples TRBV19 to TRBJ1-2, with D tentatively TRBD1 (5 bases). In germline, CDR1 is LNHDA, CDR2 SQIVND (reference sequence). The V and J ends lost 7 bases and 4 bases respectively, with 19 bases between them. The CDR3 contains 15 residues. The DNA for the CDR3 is TGTGCCAGTACCCTAAGGGACCGGAGCCTCTATGGCTACACCTTC. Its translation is CASTLRDRSLYGYTF. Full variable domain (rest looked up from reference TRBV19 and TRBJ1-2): DGGITQSPKYLFRKEGQNVTLSCEQNLNHDAMYWYRQDPGQGLRLIYYSQIVNDFQKGDIAEGYSVSREKKESFPLTVTSAQKNPTAFYLCASTLRDRSLYGYTFGSGTRLTVV.

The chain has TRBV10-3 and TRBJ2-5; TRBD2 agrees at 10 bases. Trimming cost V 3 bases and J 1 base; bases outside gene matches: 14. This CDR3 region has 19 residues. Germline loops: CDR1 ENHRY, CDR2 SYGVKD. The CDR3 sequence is CAISDYNILAGGPQETQYF. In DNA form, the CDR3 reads TGTGCCATCAGTGACTACAATATTTTAGCGGGAGGTCCCCAAGAGACCCAGTACTTC.

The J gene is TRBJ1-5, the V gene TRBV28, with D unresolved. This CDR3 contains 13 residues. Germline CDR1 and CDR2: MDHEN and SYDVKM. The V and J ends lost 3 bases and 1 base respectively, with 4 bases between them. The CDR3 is CASSFVSNQPQHF. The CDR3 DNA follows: TGTGCCAGCAGTTTTGTGAGCAATCAGCCCCAGCATTTT. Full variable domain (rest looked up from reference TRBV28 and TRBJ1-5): DVKVTQSSRYLVKRTGEKVFLECVQDMDHENMFWYRQDPGLGLRLIYFSYDVKMKEKGDIPEGYSVSREKKERFSLILESASTNQTSMYLCASSFVSNQPQHFGDGTRLSIL.

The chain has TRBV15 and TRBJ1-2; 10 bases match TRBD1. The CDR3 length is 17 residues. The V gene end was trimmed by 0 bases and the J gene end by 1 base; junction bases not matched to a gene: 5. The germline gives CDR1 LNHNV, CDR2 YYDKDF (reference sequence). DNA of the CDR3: TGTGCCACCAGCAGAGATCGGACAGGGGGTTTTAACTATGGCTACACCTTC. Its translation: CATSRDRTGGFNYGYTF.

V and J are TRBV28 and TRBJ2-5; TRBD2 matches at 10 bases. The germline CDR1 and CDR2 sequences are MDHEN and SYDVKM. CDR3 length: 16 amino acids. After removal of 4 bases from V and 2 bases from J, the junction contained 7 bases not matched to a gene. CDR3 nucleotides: TGTGCCAGCAGTTCTCCCCGAGCGGGAGGGCAAGAGACCCAGTACTTC. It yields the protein CASSSPRAGGQETQYF.

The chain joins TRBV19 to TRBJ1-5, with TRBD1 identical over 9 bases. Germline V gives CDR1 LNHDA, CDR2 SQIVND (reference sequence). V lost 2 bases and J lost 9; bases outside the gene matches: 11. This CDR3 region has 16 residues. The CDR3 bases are TGTGCCAGTAGTATATCGGACAGGGGTTTCAACAGGCCCCAGCATTTT. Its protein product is CASSISDRGFNRPQHF.

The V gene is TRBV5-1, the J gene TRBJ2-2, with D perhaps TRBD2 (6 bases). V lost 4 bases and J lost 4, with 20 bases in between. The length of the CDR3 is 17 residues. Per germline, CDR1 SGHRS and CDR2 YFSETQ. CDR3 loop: CASSPRATGLATGELFF. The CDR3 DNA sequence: TGCGCCAGCAGCCCGAGAGCAACGGGACTCGCCACCGGGGAGCTGTTTTTT.

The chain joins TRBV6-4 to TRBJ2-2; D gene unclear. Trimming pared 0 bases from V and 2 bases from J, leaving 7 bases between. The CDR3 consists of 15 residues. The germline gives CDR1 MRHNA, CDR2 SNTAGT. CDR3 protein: CASSDSQFNTGELFF. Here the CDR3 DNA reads TGTGCCAGCAGTGACTCGCAGTTTAACACCGGGGAGCTGTTTTTT.

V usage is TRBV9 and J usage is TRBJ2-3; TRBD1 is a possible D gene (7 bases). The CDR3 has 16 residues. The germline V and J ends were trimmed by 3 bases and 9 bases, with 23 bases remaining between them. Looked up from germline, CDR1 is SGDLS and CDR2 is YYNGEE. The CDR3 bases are TGTGCCAGCAGCGGCCCCTCGACAGGGATCGCGGGAACGCAGTATTTT. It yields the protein CASSGPSTGIAGTQYF.